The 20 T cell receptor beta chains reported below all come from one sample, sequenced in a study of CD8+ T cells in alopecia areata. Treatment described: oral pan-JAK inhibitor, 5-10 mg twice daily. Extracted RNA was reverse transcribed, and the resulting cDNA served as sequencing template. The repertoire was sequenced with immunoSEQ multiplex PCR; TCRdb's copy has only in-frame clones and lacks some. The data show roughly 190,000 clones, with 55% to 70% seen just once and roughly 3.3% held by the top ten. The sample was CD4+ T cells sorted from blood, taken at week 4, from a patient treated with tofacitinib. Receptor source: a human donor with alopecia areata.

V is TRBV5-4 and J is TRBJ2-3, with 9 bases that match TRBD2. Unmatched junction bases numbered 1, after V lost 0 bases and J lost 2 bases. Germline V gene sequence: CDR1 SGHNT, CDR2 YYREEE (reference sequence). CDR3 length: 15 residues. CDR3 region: CASSLVAGDTDTQYF. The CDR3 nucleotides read TGTGCCAGCAGCTTGGTAGCGGGGGACACAGATACGCAGTATTTT.

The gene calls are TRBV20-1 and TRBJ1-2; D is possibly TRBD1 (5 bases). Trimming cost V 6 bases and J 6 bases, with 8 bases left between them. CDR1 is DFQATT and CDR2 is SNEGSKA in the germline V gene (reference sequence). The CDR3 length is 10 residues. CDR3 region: CSAGGDGYTF. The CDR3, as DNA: TGCAGTGCCGGGGGGGATGGCTACACCTTC.

The CDR3 nucleotides are TGTGCCTGGAGTCTCCGCGGGGGCAATCAGCCCCAGCATTTT. This encodes CAWSLRGGNQPQHF. The rearrangement links TRBV30 to TRBJ1-5; D is unclear. Trimming cost V 2 bases and J 2 bases, with 10 bases left between them. The CDR3 extends over 14 amino acids. The germline V gene has CDR1 GTSNPN and CDR2 SVGIG (reference sequence).

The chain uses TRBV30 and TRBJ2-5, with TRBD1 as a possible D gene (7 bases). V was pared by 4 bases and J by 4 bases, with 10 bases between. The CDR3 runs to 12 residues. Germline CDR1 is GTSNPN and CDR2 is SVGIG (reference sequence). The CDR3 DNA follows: TGTGCCTGGACAGGGGGAGGAGAGACCCAGTACTTC. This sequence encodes CAWTGGGETQYF.

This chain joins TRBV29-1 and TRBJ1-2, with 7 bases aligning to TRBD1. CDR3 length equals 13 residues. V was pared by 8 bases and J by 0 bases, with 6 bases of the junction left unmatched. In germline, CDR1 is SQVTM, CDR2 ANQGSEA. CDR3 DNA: TGCAGCCTCGGACAGGTTTCTAACTATGGCTACACCTTC. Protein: CSLGQVSNYGYTF.

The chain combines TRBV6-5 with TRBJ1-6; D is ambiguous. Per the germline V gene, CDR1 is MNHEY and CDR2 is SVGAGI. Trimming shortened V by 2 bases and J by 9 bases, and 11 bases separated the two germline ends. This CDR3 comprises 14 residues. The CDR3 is CASSYEGLGSPLHF. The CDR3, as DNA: TGTGCCAGCAGTTACGAGGGCTTGGGTTCACCCCTCCACTTT.

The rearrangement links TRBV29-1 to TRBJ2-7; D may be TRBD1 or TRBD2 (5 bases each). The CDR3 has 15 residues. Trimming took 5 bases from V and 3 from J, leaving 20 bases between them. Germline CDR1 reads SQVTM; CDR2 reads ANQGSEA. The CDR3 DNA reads TGCAGCGTTTCAGATACGGGGAGACAGAACTACGAGCAGTACTTC. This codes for CSVSDTGRQNYEQYF.

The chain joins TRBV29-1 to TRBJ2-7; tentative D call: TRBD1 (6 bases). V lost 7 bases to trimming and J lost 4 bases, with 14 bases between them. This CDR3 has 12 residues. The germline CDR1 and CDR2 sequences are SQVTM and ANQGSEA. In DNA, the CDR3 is TGCAGCGCCTTCTTTAGGGGGTACGAGCAGTACTTC. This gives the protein CSAFFRGYEQYF.

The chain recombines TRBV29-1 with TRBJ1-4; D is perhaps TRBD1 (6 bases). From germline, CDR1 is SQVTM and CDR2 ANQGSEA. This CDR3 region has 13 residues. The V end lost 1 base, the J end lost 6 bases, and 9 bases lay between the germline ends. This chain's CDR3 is CSVEGDTDEKLFF. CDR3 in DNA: TGCAGCGTTGAAGGGGACACCGATGAAAAACTGTTTTTT.

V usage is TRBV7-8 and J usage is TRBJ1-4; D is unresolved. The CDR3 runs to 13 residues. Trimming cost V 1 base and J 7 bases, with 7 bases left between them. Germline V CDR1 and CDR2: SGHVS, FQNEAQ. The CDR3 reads CASSLDRGEKLFF. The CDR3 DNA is TGTGCCAGCAGCTTAGATCGAGGTGAAAAACTGTTTTTT.

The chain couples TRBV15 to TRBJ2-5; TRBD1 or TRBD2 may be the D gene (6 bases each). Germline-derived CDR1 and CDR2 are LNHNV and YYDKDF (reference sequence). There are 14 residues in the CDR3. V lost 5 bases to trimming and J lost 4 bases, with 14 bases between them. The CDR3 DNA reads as TGTGCCACCAGCCCGCTAGGGGGGCTAGAGACCCAGTACTTC. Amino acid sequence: CATSPLGGLETQYF.

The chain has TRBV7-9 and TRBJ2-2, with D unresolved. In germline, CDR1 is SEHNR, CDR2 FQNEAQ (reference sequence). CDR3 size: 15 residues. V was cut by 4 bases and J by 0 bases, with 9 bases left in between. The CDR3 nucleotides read TGTGCCAGCAGCTCCGGTCACACGAACACCGGGGAGCTGTTTTTT. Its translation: CASSSGHTNTGELFF.

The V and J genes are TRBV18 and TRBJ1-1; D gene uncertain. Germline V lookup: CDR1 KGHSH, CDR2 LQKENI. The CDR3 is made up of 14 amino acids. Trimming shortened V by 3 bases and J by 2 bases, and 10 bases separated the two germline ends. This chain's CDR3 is CASSPQSGNTEAFF. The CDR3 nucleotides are TGTGCCAGCTCACCTCAAAGTGGTAACACTGAAGCTTTCTTT.

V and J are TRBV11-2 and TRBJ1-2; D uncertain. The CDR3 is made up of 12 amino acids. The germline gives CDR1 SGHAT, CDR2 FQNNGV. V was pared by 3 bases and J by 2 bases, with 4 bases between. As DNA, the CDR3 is TGTGCCAGCAGCTTCACGAACTATGGCTACACCTTC. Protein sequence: CASSFTNYGYTF.

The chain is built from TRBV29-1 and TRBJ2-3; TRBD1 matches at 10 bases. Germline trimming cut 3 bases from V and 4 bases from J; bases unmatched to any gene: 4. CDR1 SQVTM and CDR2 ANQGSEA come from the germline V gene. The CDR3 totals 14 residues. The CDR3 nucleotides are TGCAGCGTTGAGGAGACAGGGGGCGCAGATACGCAGTATTTT. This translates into CSVEETGGADTQYF.

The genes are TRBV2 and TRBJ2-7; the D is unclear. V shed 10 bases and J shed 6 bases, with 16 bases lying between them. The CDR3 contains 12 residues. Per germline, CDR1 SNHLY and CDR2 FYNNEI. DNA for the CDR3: TGTGCCAACTTCCCCCGTCCCGGCGAGCAGTACTTC. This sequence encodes CANFPRPGEQYF.

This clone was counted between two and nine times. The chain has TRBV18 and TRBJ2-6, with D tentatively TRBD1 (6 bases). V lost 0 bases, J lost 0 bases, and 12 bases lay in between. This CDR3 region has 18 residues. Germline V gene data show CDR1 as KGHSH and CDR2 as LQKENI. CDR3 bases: TGTGCCAGCTCACCACCGATACAGGGTTACTCTGGGGCCAACGTCCTGACTTTC. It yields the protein CASSPPIQGYSGANVLTF.

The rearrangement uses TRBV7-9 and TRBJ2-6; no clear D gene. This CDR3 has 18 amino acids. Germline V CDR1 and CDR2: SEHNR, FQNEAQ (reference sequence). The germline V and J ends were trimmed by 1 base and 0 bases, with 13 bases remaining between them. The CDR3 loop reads CASSLVPGRPSGANVLTF. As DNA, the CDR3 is TGTGCCAGCAGCTTAGTTCCAGGACGCCCCTCTGGGGCCAACGTCCTGACTTTC.

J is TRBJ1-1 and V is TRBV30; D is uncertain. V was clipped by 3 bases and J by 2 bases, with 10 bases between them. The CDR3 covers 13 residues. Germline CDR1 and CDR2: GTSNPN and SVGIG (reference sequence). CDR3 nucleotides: TGTGCCTGGAGCAAGGGAGTCAACACTGAAGCTTTCTTT. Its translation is CAWSKGVNTEAFF.

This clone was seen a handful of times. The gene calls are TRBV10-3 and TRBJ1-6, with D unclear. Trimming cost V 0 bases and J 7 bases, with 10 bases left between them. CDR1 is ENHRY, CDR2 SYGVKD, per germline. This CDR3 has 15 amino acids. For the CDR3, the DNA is TGTGCCATCAGTGAGTCAAACGGTGAAAATTCACCCCTCCACTTT. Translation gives CAISESNGENSPLHF.